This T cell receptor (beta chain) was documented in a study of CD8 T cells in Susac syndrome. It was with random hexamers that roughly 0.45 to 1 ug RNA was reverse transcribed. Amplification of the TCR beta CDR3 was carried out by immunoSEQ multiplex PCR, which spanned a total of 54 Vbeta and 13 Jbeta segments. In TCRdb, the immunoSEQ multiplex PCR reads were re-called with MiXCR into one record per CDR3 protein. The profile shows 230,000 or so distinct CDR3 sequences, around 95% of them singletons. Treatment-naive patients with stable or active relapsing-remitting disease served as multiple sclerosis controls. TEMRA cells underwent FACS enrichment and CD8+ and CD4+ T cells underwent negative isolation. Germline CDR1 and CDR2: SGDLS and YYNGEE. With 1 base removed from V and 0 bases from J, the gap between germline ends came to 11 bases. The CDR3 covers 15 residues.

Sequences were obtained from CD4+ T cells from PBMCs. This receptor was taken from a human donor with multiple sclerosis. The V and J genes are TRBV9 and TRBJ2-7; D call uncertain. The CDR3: CASSVKSQHSYEQYF. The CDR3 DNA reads TGTGCCAGCAGCGTAAAGTCACAGCACTCCTACGAGCAGTACTTC.